One sample yielded the 18 T cell receptor beta chains listed below, sequenced in a study of tumor and adjacent non-tumor tissue in lung cancer. This sample's RNA came from whole unsorted tissue. A modified ARM-PCR protocol with three rounds of nested PCR amplified TCRbeta. TCRdb recomputed calls from the multiplex PCR reads with MiXCR, one row per CDR3 protein. The sample shows 100,000 to 120,000 distinct CDR3 sequences, approximately 84% of them seen only once. The sequenced sample was lung tumor tissue. The receptors shown here come from a man in his 70s with non-small cell lung cancer.

With regard to this clonotype: A read error may account for a junction end that differs from germline. The rearrangement uses TRBV29-1 and TRBJ2-5; D remains ambiguous. The CDR3 loop spans 13 amino acids. Germline CDR1 reads SQVTM; CDR2 reads ANQGSEA. The CDR3 nucleotides read TGCAGCGTGGCCTGCAGGTTCCAAGAGACCCAGCACTTC. Its protein product is CSVACRFQETQHF.

On this clonotype: A much more abundant neighbour one base away suggests this may be a read error. The V and J genes are TRBV7-9 and TRBJ1-1, with D maybe TRBD1 (6 bases). The V gene's germline CDR1 is SEHNR and CDR2 FQNEAQ (reference sequence). The V end was cut by 2 bases, the J end by 1 base, with 20 bases between. CDR3 length equals 18 residues. The CDR3: CASSLTRQVGAKNTEAFF. CDR3 nucleotides: TGTGCCAGCAGCTTAACCCGACAGGTGGGGGCAAAGAACACTGAAGCTTTCTTT.

V gene TRBV28 combines with J gene TRBJ2-5; D not resolved. Germline assignment: CDR1 MDHEN and CDR2 SYDVKM. CDR3 length equals 13 residues. V was trimmed by 5 bases and J by 5 bases, leaving 12 bases between them. This CDR3 is CASSPKYRETQYF. The CDR3 DNA follows: TGTGCCAGCAGTCCTAAGTATCGGGAGACCCAGTACTTC.

This clonotype was seen ten or more times. This chain links TRBV11-2 with TRBJ1-2; 7 bases are a match to TRBD1. The germline gives CDR1 SGHAT, CDR2 FQNNGV. CDR3 length: 16 residues. V lost 6 bases, J lost 0 bases, and 10 bases stayed unmatched. DNA for the CDR3: TGTGCCAGCAGGAAGGGGGTAACAGGGGCTAACTATGGCTACACCTTC. Its protein product is CASRKGVTGANYGYTF.

The gene calls are TRBV20-1 and TRBJ2-3, with TRBD1 matching over 9 bases. Trimming at V came to 8 bases and at J to 2 bases, leaving 14 bases not matched to a gene. This CDR3 is built from 16 residues. Germline lookup yields CDR1 DFQATT and CDR2 SNEGSKA (reference sequence). The CDR3 spells CSFETWTGAYTDTQYF. The CDR3 coding sequence is TGCAGTTTTGAGACCTGGACAGGGGCTTACACAGATACGCAGTATTTT.

Remarks on this clonotype: This may be a read error, as it is one base from a much larger clone. The chain combines TRBV28 with TRBJ1-6; 11 bases line up with TRBD1. The CDR3 has 18 amino acids. With 6 bases clipped from V and 3 bases from J, the junction kept 10 bases outside the gene matches. CDR1 and CDR2 from the germline V gene are MDHEN and SYDVKM. The CDR3 DNA reads TGTGCCAGCAGCTCCTACTGGGACAGGGGGGACTATAATTCACCCCTCCACTTT. It specifies CASSSYWDRGDYNSPLHF.

The rearrangement uses TRBV6-6 and TRBJ1-4; the D is unclear. V lost 7 bases and J lost 12, with 15 bases in between. CDR3 length equals 12 residues. Germline V gene data show CDR1 as MNHNY and CDR2 as SVGAGI (reference sequence). CDR3 sequence reads: CASILDVPQLFF. The CDR3 coding sequence is TGTGCCAGCATACTAGACGTTCCCCAACTGTTTTTT.

Turning to this clonotype: The CDR3 does not end in the conserved phenylalanine or tryptophan, so this is likely a read error. Because the CDR3's place on the DNA is in doubt, the DNA is left out and the CDR3 is given as listed by TCRdb. The V gene is TRBV5-6, the J gene TRBJ2-5; the table's D gene call, TRBD1, was not cross checked with the DNA. Germline CDR1 SGHDT, CDR2 YYEEEE. The CDR3 sequence runs 14 residues, both termini included. CDR3 loop: CASSWDFRGKTKYL.

For this clonotype: An end of the junction does not agree with germline; a read error may underlie this. CDR3 region: CTSSLYSGTTYEQYF. In nucleotides, the CDR3 is TGTACCAGCAGCCTGTACTCGGGGACAACCTACGAGCAGTACTTC. V gene TRBV11-2 combines with J gene TRBJ2-7, with D possibly matching TRBD1 (6 bases). The CDR3 is 15 residues long. Germline loops: CDR1 SGHAT, CDR2 FQNNGV.

The chain combines TRBV29-1 with TRBJ2-2; D may be TRBD2 (7 bases). V lost 7 bases and J lost 12, with 24 bases in between. CDR1 is SQVTM and CDR2 is ANQGSEA in the germline V gene. The CDR3 covers 14 residues. The CDR3 reads CSADVTGGTGKLFF. CDR3 nucleotide sequence: TGCAGCGCTGACGTAACGGGGGGCACTGGGAAGCTGTTTTTT.

This clonotype was observed a single time. One end of the junction does not line up with germline, which may come from a read error. V and J are TRBV29-1 and TRBJ2-2, with D possibly being TRBD2 (6 bases). The CDR3 is made up of 13 amino acids. CDR1 is SQVTM, CDR2 ANQGSEA, per germline. CDR3 in amino acids: CSVVGGNTGGLFF. CDR3 DNA: TGCAGCGTTGTAGGCGGTAACACCGGGGGGCTGTTTTTT.

A note on this clonotype: This CDR3 is missing its conserved last phenylalanine or tryptophan, likely due to a read error. In nucleotides, the CDR3 is TGTAGTGCTAAAGGAGGTGGCTACACCTCT. It translates to CSAKGGGYTS. The V gene is TRBV20-1, the J gene TRBJ1-2; no definite D call. This CDR3 spans 10 amino acids. Per germline, CDR1 DFQATT and CDR2 SNEGSKA (reference sequence).

This clonotype is a singleton in its sample. A junction boundary mismatches the germline segment, possibly from a read error. V is TRBV11-3 and J is TRBJ2-7; D may be TRBD1 (6 bases). Germline V gene sequence: CDR1 SGHNT, CDR2 YENEEA. The CDR3 runs to 16 residues. The CDR3 DNA follows: TGTGGCAGCAGCTCCACTAGTAAGACAGGAAGTGACGAGCAGTACTTC. This gives the protein CGSSSTSKTGSDEQYF.

Concerning this clonotype itself: An end of the junction does not agree with germline; a read error may underlie this. J is TRBJ1-4 and V is TRBV12-3 or TRBV12-4; the D gene is possibly TRBD1 (5 bases). The CDR3 is 15 residues long. The CDR3, as DNA: TGTGCCAGCAGCGTACAGGCAGGGAATAATGAAGAACTGGTTTTT. This encodes CASSVQAGNNEELVF.

A single count supports this clonotype. The junction does not match germline at one end; this may be a read error. V gene TRBV6-5 combines with J gene TRBJ1-6, with D unresolved. The CDR3 runs 15 residues. Germline values: CDR1 MNHEY, CDR2 SVGAGI. The CDR3 DNA is TGTGCCAGCATTTATTCCGACGGTAAAAATTCACCCGTCCAATTT. This gives the protein CASIYSDGKNSPVQF.

This clonotype occurred many times. This chain joins TRBV29-1 and TRBJ1-5; 8 positions agree with TRBD1. Germline V CDR1 and CDR2: SQVTM, ANQGSEA. Germline trimming cut 4 bases from V and 9 bases from J; bases unmatched to any gene: 5. This CDR3 is built from 12 residues. CDR3 coding DNA: TGCAGCGTTGGACAGGGGATGGGGCCCCAGCATTTT. Protein sequence: CSVGQGMGPQHF.

With respect to this clonotype: Since the CDR3 does not end with the conserved phenylalanine or tryptophan, this likely comes from a read error. V gene TRBV6-2 or TRBV6-3 combines with J gene TRBJ2-1, with TRBD2 identical over 10 bases. CDR1 and CDR2 from the germline V gene are MNHEY and SVGEGT. There are 17 residues in the CDR3. DNA of the CDR3: TGTGACAGCAGTTACTCGTTAAGCGGGAGGGCCACTAATGAGCAGTTCTCC. This gives the protein CDSSYSLSGRATNEQFS.

About this clonotype: The junction departs from the called germline gene at one end, perhaps through a read error. The V gene is TRBV24-1, the J gene TRBJ2-1, with 8 positions matching TRBD1. The CDR3 runs to 16 residues. Germline CDR1 KGHDR, CDR2 SFDVKD. The CDR3 DNA sequence: TGTGCCACCAGCGATACCGGACAGGGAAGGTACAATGACCAGTTCTTC. It translates to CATSDTGQGRYNDQFF.